This TCR beta chain emerged from a study of blood T cells in healthy people across ages. Using a J-beta primer mix together with a sample-barcoded 5' primer, a second PCR was run for about 7 to 12 cycles. TCRdb re-called the 5' RACE reads through MiXCR, storing one row per CDR3 protein. The data contain 1.8 million or so distinct CDR3 sequences, approximately 40% of them singletons. V shed 4 bases, J shed 6 bases, and the junction held 13 bases outside the gene matches. Germline V gene lookup returns CDR1 SGHDT and CDR2 YYEEEE. This CDR3 region has 18 residues. There are a few counts of this clonotype.

The sample taken for sequencing was blood. The receptor was derived from a human donor in good health. V is TRBV5-6 and J is TRBJ2-3; 14 nucleotides match TRBD2. CDR3: CASSLGLAGDSGLDTQYF. The CDR3 DNA reads as TGTGCCAGCAGCCTGGGACTAGCGGGGGATTCAGGATTGGATACGCAGTATTTT.